These 9 T cell receptor beta chains originate from one sample sequenced in a study of shared clonotypes between healthy human individuals. Clones were read by immunoSEQ multiplex PCR, and TCRdb kept only the in-frame ones, dropping some. The sample contains about 1 million clones, about four fifths of which appear only once. The sample was memory CD4+ T cells from PBMCs. Described subset: CD45RA-negative fraction. These receptors all come from a man between 18 and 29 years old in good health. Some clones in this sample may be carry-over from other donors' samples.

The chain combines TRBV4-1 with TRBJ1-1, with a weak D call TRBD1 (6 bases). This CDR3 is built from 15 residues. CDR1 is MGHRA and CDR2 is YSYEKL in the germline V gene. V lost 2 bases and J lost 1, with 11 bases in between. The CDR3 DNA reads as TGCGCCAGCAGCCAACTTGGGGGCGGGAACACTGAAGCTTTCTTT. It translates to CASSQLGGGNTEAFF.

The chain has TRBV28 and TRBJ2-1, with 10 bases fitting TRBD2. CDR3 length: 16 residues. The trim removed 1 base at V and 8 bases at J, leaving 8 bases unmatched. Germline lookup yields CDR1 MDHEN and CDR2 SYDVKM. This CDR3 is CASSLFPGLAPDEQFF. Written as DNA, the CDR3 is TGTGCCAGCAGTTTATTCCCGGGACTAGCGCCGGATGAGCAGTTCTTC. The whole variable domain, filled in from reference TRBV28 and TRBJ2-1, reads DVKVTQSSRYLVKRTGEKVFLECVQDMDHENMFWYRQDPGLGLRLIYFSYDVKMKEKGDIPEGYSVSREKKERFSLILESASTNQTSMYLCASSLFPGLAPDEQFFGPGTRLTVL.

The rearrangement uses TRBV5-1 and TRBJ2-3; D call uncertain. Germline-derived CDR1 and CDR2 are SGHRS and YFSETQ. This CDR3 is built from 12 residues. The V end was cut by 4 bases, the J end by 3 bases, with 6 bases between. The CDR3 sequence is CASSPFTDTQYF. DNA for the CDR3: TGCGCCAGCAGCCCATTTACAGATACGCAGTATTTT.

The chain is built from TRBV19 and TRBJ2-6; TRBD1 matches 9 bases. Germline V gene sequence: CDR1 LNHDA, CDR2 SQIVND (reference sequence). Trimming at V came to 5 bases and at J to 0 bases, leaving 2 bases not matched to a gene. This CDR3 region has 16 residues. As DNA, the CDR3 is TGTGCCAGTAGTGACAGGGGGTCCTCTGGGGCCAACGTCCTGACTTTC. Amino acids: CASSDRGSSGANVLTF.

This sequence joins TRBV5-1 and TRBJ2-1; 12 bases are a match to TRBD2. The CDR3 is 15 amino acids. The J segment lost 7 bases and the V segment lost 3 bases, leaving 5 bases of the junction unmatched. The germline V gene has CDR1 SGHRS and CDR2 YFSETQ. The chain's CDR3 is CASSSGLAGRNEQFF. The CDR3 DNA follows: TGCGCCAGCAGCTCCGGACTAGCGGGGCGGAATGAGCAGTTCTTC. The full variable domain, rest sourced from reference TRBV5-1 and TRBJ2-1, is KAGVTQTPRYLIKTRGQQVTLSCSPISGHRSVSWYQQTPGQGLQFLFEYFSETQRNKGNFPGRFSGRQFSNSRSEMNVSTLELGDSALYLCASSSGLAGRNEQFFGPGTRLTVL.

The chain carries TRBV9 and TRBJ2-5; 10 nucleotides line up with TRBD2. The CDR3 has 19 amino acids. The V gene end was trimmed by 3 bases and the J gene end by 2 bases; junction bases not matched to a gene: 16. Germline V gene sequence: CDR1 SGDLS, CDR2 YYNGEE. The CDR3 reads CASSAPGGVAGGVQETQYF. CDR3 bases: TGTGCCAGCAGCGCTCCAGGTGGGGTAGCGGGAGGAGTTCAAGAGACCCAGTACTTC.

J is TRBJ1-5 and V is TRBV2, with D hard to call. V lost 3 bases to trimming and J lost 0 bases, with 12 bases between them. CDR3 length: 16 residues. Germline CDR1 is SNHLY and CDR2 is FYNNEI. The DNA for the CDR3 is TGTGCCAGCAGTGACCCGATTAGGTATAGCAATCAGCCCCAGCATTTT. As protein: CASSDPIRYSNQPQHF.

This clone was seen just once. The chain combines TRBV19 with TRBJ1-5; no definite D call. The V end lost 3 bases, the J end lost 5 bases, and 11 bases lay between the germline ends. The CDR3 has 14 residues. The germline V gene has CDR1 LNHDA and CDR2 SQIVND (reference sequence). CDR3 sequence reads: CASSIYRGDQPQHF. CDR3 DNA sequence: TGTGCCAGTAGTATCTACCGTGGGGATCAGCCCCAGCATTTT.

The V call is TRBV5-1, the J call TRBJ2-3; unclear D gene. The length of the CDR3 is 16 residues. Deletions cut 4 bases from V and 4 bases from J, with 19 bases between. CDR1 is SGHRS and CDR2 is YFSETQ in the germline V gene. CDR3 sequence (DNA): TGCGCCAGCAGCCCGCCGTTGGGATTTGCGGCAGATACGCAGTATTTT. This encodes CASSPPLGFAADTQYF.